Following are 13 T cell receptor beta chains from one sample sequenced in a study of technical replicates of blood from a few donors. The repertoire was sequenced with immunoSEQ multiplex PCR; TCRdb's copy has only in-frame clones and lacks some. The profile shows about 6,900 clones, roughly 95% of them singletons. The sample consisted of PBMCs. The receptors were gathered from a human donor in good health.

The chain uses TRBV6-6 and TRBJ1-1; 8 bases align to TRBD1. The CDR3 spans 16 residues. V dropped 5 bases and J dropped 1; count of bases not matched to a gene: 9. Germline assignment: CDR1 MNHNY and CDR2 SVGAGI (reference sequence). The CDR3 DNA follows: TGTGCCAGCAGTCCCCGACAGGGGCATGAGAACACTGAAGCTTTCTTT. Translated, it gives CASSPRQGHENTEAFF.

The chain combines TRBV27 with TRBJ1-5, with D perhaps matching TRBD1 (5 bases). Trimming took off 5 bases at V and 3 bases at J, with 20 bases between the two ends. This CDR3 region has 17 residues. Per germline, CDR1 MNHEY and CDR2 SMNVEV (reference sequence). The CDR3 region has the DNA TGTGCCAGCAGTCCACGACGAATTGACAGACTCAATCAGCCCCAGCATTTT. This gives the protein CASSPRRIDRLNQPQHF.

The rearrangement links TRBV6-6 to TRBJ2-1, with TRBD2 identical over 8 bases. The CDR3 totals 14 residues. With V trimmed by 6 bases and J by 5 bases, 6 bases remained unmatched. Germline-derived CDR1 and CDR2 are MNHNY and SVGAGI (reference sequence). Here the CDR3 reads CASSEREWDNEQFF. Written as DNA, the CDR3 is TGTGCCAGCAGCGAGCGGGAGTGGGACAATGAGCAGTTCTTC.

This chain uses TRBV18 with TRBJ2-1; possibly TRBD2 for D (6 bases). V was clipped by 1 base and J by 0 bases, with 13 bases between them. Germline assignment: CDR1 KGHSH and CDR2 LQKENI. CDR3 size: 17 residues. The CDR3 spells CASSPLSGSSSYNEQFF. CDR3 DNA: TGTGCCAGCTCACCACTTAGCGGCTCGAGCTCCTACAATGAGCAGTTCTTC.

The chain combines TRBV29-1 with TRBJ2-1; 7 bases match TRBD1. From germline, CDR1 is SQVTM and CDR2 ANQGSEA. The CDR3 spans 14 residues. Germline trimming cut 8 bases from V and 7 bases from J; bases unmatched to any gene: 14. DNA for the CDR3: TGCAGCTCCGAGGATGACAGGGAGTGGAATGAGCAGTTCTTC. Translating it yields CSSEDDREWNEQFF.

V is TRBV18 and J is TRBJ2-3; 10 nucleotides match TRBD2. The CDR3 consists of 15 residues. Germline V gene data show CDR1 as KGHSH and CDR2 as LQKENI. J lost 1 base, V lost 8 bases, and 6 bases had no gene match. CDR3 loop: CASPLGTSGTDTQYF. CDR3 in DNA: TGTGCCAGCCCACTCGGGACTAGCGGCACAGATACGCAGTATTTT.

A single count supports this clone. This chain links TRBV21-1 with TRBJ1-5; the table gives TRBD1 as D, unverified against the DNA. TRBV21-1 is a recognized pseudogene. The CDR3 has 18 amino acids. The CDR3 is CASSKSSTLGDRNQPQHF. The CDR3 DNA reads as TGTGCCAGCAGCAAATCATCGACTCTCGGGGACAGAAATCAGCCCCAGCATTTT.

This clone was recorded only once. The chain combines TRBV11-2 with TRBJ2-3; 7 bases line up with TRBD1. CDR1 is SGHAT, CDR2 FQNNGV, per germline. The ends lost 1 base at V and 4 bases at J; junction bases unmatched: 5. The CDR3 has 15 residues. CDR3 coding DNA: TGTGCCAGCAGCTTAGTACAGGGGCCCCCAGATACGCAGTATTTT. Its protein product is CASSLVQGPPDTQYF. Filled out from reference TRBV11-2 and TRBJ2-3, the complete variable domain reads EAGVAQSPRYKIIEKRQSVAFWCNPISGHATLYWYQQILGQGPKLLIQFQNNGVVDDSQLPKDRFSAERLKGVDSTLKIQPAKLEDSAVYLCASSLVQGPPDTQYFGPGTRLTVL.

The chain couples TRBV5-1 to TRBJ2-7; 7 bases match TRBD2. The germline V gene encodes CDR1 SGHRS and CDR2 YFSETQ. The CDR3 length is 15 residues. V shed 3 bases and J 3 bases; nucleotides not matched to a gene: 9. As DNA, the CDR3 is TGCGCCAGCAGCTCTCGGGAGGCTTCAGGCTACGAGCAGTACTTC. It translates to CASSSREASGYEQYF.

CDR3 sequence (DNA): TGTGCCAGCAGCTTCGGCACTGAAGCTTTCTTT. Protein sequence: CASSFGTEAFF. The chain employs TRBV6-5 and TRBJ1-1; the D is unclear. Germline V gene data show CDR1 as MNHEY and CDR2 as SVGAGI. With 6 bases removed from V and 4 bases from J, the gap between germline ends came to 6 bases. This CDR3 is built from 11 residues.

V usage is TRBV28 and J usage is TRBJ2-6, with a weak D call TRBD1 (6 bases). The CDR3 runs 16 residues. The V and J ends lost 6 bases and 2 bases respectively, with 14 bases between them. CDR1 is MDHEN, CDR2 SYDVKM, per germline. The CDR3 DNA reads TGTGCCAGCAGGACGGACAGTCTTGCTGGGGCCAACGTCCTGACTTTC. This encodes CASRTDSLAGANVLTF.

Only one count was recorded for this clone. The chain has TRBV4-2 and TRBJ2-1, with 10 bases identical to TRBD2. The junction had 6 bases not matched to a gene; V was cut back by 2 bases and J by 5 bases. The germline gives CDR1 LGHNA, CDR2 YNFKEQ. The CDR3 has 16 residues. In DNA, the CDR3 is TGTGCCAGCAGCCAAAGGGGCCTAGCGGGAGACAATGAGCAGTTCTTC. Amino acids: CASSQRGLAGDNEQFF.

The chain carries TRBV4-2 and TRBJ2-1, with TRBD2 matching over 12 bases. Looked up from germline, CDR1 is LGHNA and CDR2 is YNFKEQ. V trimming: 3 bases; J trimming: 10 bases; junction bases outside the gene matches: 13. This CDR3 is 17 amino acids long. CDR3 coding DNA: TGTGCCAGCAGCCAGGCACTCCTGACTAGCGGGAGAGGAGAGCAGTTCTTC. This encodes CASSQALLTSGRGEQFF.